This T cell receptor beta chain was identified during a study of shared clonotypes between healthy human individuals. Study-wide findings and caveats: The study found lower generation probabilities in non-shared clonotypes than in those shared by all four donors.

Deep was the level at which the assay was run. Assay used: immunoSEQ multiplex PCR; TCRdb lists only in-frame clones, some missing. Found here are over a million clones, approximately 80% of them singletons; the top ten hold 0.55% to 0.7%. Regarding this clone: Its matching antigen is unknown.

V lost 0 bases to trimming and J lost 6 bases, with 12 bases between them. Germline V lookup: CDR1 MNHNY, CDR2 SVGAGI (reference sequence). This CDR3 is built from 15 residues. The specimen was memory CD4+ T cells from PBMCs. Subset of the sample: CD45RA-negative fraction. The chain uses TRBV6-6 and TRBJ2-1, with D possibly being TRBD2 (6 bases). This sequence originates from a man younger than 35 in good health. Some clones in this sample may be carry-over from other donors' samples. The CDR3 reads CASSYSPSATNEQFF. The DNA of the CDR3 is TGTGCCAGCAGTTACTCCCCTAGCGCTACCAATGAGCAGTTCTTC.